This is a list of T cell receptor beta chains from one sample in a study of identical twins. In TCRdb, the 5' RACE reads were re-called with MiXCR into one record per CDR3 protein. The table lists about 490,000 distinct CDR3 sequences, roughly 15% of them singletons. These data are also associated with another study on yellow fever vaccine responses in identical twins.

Source material: CD4+ T cells sorted from blood. The receptor source for this set is a young woman in good health. CDR3s include the opening cysteine and the closing phenylalanine or tryptophan. D genes are given only for firm matches. Expanded clones get a size class; other rows say once, few or many, or leave the size out.

cdr3_length	clone_size	d_call	j_call	v_call	cdr3_nt	cdr3_aa
14	NA	TRBD1	TRBJ2-1	TRBV16	TGTGCCAGCAGCCAACCCGGGACAGGGAATGAGCAGTTCTTC	CASSQPGTGNEQFF
16	NA	TRBD1	TRBJ2-7	TRBV7-9	TGTGCCAGCAGCTTATCCCCGGGACAGGGGCGGTACGAGCAGTACTTC	CASSLSPGQGRYEQYF
15	few	NA	TRBJ2-5	TRBV7-8	TGTGCCAGCACCCTCTCCACAGTATCTCAAGAGACCCAGTACTTC	CASTLSTVSQETQYF
13	NA	NA	TRBJ2-5	TRBV15	TGTGCCACCAGCAGGAAAGGCGGGTCAACCCAGTACTTC	CATSRKGGSTQYF
17	few	TRBD1	TRBJ2-5	TRBV3-1	TGTGCCAGCAGCCAAATGGGGGGACAGGTAGGACCAGAGACCCAGTACTTC	CASSQMGGQVGPETQYF
13	few	NA	TRBJ2-2	TRBV29-1	TGCAGCGGGGGGCACGAGGGTCCCGGGGAGCTGTTTTTT	CSGGHEGPGELFF
13	few	NA	TRBJ2-3	TRBV10-3	TGTGCCATCAGTGATAGTAAGGGGGATACGCAGTATTTT	CAISDSKGDTQYF
16	NA	TRBD2	TRBJ2-3	TRBV12-3/TRBV12-4	TGTGCCAGCAGTTTCCCGGGGGGGTTCGGCACAGATACGCAGTATTTT	CASSFPGGFGTDTQYF
16	few	TRBD2	TRBJ2-2	TRBV27	TGTGCCAGCAGTTTATCGCTAGCGGGGGTCACCGGGGAGCTGTTTTTT	CASSLSLAGVTGELFF
14	few	TRBD2	TRBJ2-1	TRBV20-1	TGCAGTGCTCTGCGGGGGGGCTCCTACAATGAGCAGTTCTTC	CSALRGGSYNEQFF
17	many	TRBD1	TRBJ2-4	TRBV25-1	TGTGCCAGCAGTGACCTTGGACAGGGGTCAGCCAAAAACATTCAGTACTTC	CASSDLGQGSAKNIQYF
13	few	TRBD1	TRBJ1-2	TRBV12-3/TRBV12-4	TGTGCCAGCAGCGGACAGGGGGTCTTTGGCTACACCTTC	CASSGQGVFGYTF
14	few	TRBD1	TRBJ1-4	TRBV29-1	TGCAGCGTTTCAAAGGGGGCACCTAATGAAAAACTGTTTTTT	CSVSKGAPNEKLFF
15	NA	NA	TRBJ2-1	TRBV15	TGTGCCACCAGCAGAAAAGGCGCAGGGCCTCATGAGCAGTTCTTC	CATSRKGAGPHEQFF
15	NA	TRBD2	TRBJ2-1	TRBV6-5	TGTGCCAGCAGTTCTAGCGGGGGGGCAAACAATGAGCAGTTCTTC	CASSSSGGANNEQFF
15	few	NA	TRBJ2-2	TRBV7-7	TGTGCCAGCAGCGCCCAGGGGCATCACACCGGGGAGCTGTTTTTT	CASSAQGHHTGELFF
12	few	NA	TRBJ2-1	TRBV29-1	TGCAGCGTTGAACTAACCTACAATGAGCAGTTCTTC	CSVELTYNEQFF
13	few	TRBD2	TRBJ2-5	TRBV12-3/TRBV12-4	TGTGCCAGCAGTTTTGTAGCGGGTGAGACCCAGTACTTC	CASSFVAGETQYF
13	many	NA	TRBJ2-5	TRBV20-1	TGCAGTGCTAGAGAAATCTCTAGGGGGACCCAGTACTTC	CSAREISRGTQYF
14	many	NA	TRBJ1-4	TRBV12-3/TRBV12-4	TGTGCCAGCAGTCAGGCTGTCACTAATGAAAAACTGTTTTTT	CASSQAVTNEKLFF
17	NA	TRBD2	TRBJ2-5	TRBV7-6	TGTGCCAGCAGTCCCCCAGGAGCGGGAGATGGTGCAGAGACCCAGTACTTC	CASSPPGAGDGAETQYF
15	few	TRBD1	TRBJ1-6	TRBV11-2	TGTGCCAGCAGCTTTCAGACAGGGGGCGTTTCACCCCTCCACTTT	CASSFQTGGVSPLHF
15	few	NA	TRBJ1-2	TRBV28	TGTGCCAGCAGTTTAAGCCCGTCCCTGGACTATGGCTACACCTTC	CASSLSPSLDYGYTF
15	few	NA	TRBJ2-1	TRBV7-2	TGTGCCAGCAGCCCGGAGGCAGGGAGATACAATGAGCAGTTCTTC	CASSPEAGRYNEQFF
13	many	NA	TRBJ1-1	TRBV29-1	TGCAGAGTACAGGAGAACATGAACACTGAAGCTTTCTTT	CRVQENMNTEAFF
12	NA	NA	TRBJ1-2	TRBV19	TGTGCCAGTAGTATACCAACTACGGGCTACACCTTC	CASSIPTTGYTF
13	few	TRBD2	TRBJ2-5	TRBV20-1	TGCAGTGCTTGGGTTAGCGGGAGCGAGACCCAGTACTTC	CSAWVSGSETQYF
15	few	NA	TRBJ1-1	TRBV27	TGTGCCAGCAGTTTAACCCTTCCCGGAAACACTGAAGCTTTCTTT	CASSLTLPGNTEAFF
14	few	TRBD1	TRBJ2-1	TRBV7-9	TGTGCCAGCACCCAAGACAGGGCCTACAATGAGCAGTTCTTC	CASTQDRAYNEQFF
18	NA	TRBD1	TRBJ2-2	TRBV28	TGTGCCAGCAGTTTCCACCCGACAGGGGGCTGGAGCACCGGGGAGCTGTTTTTT	CASSFHPTGGWSTGELFF
12	few	NA	TRBJ2-1	TRBV29-1	TGCAGCGTTGTAGGGGTAGTCAATGAGCAGTTCTTC	CSVVGVVNEQFF
12	NA	NA	TRBJ2-7	TRBV25-1	TGTGCCAGCAGTGAGGCGGGCTACGAGCAGTACTTC	CASSEAGYEQYF
16	few	NA	TRBJ2-3	TRBV29-1	TGCAGCGCGAGACGGTGGGAGAGCTCAAGCACAGATACGCAGTATTTT	CSARRWESSSTDTQYF
15	few	TRBD1	TRBJ1-5	TRBV10-3	TGTGCCATCAGCCCGGGACAGGGGACCTATCAGCCCCAGCATTTT	CAISPGQGTYQPQHF
15	few	NA	TRBJ1-1	TRBV7-3	TGTGCCAGCAGCTCCCAAAGAGGGGGGAACACTGAAGCTTTCTTT	CASSSQRGGNTEAFF
16	few	NA	TRBJ2-6	TRBV20-1	TGCAGTGGAGAGGGACGGTTACACTCTGGGGCCAACGTCCTGACTTTC	CSGEGRLHSGANVLTF
15	NA	TRBD1	TRBJ2-5	TRBV7-2	TGTGCCAGCAGCTCCCGGGACAGGGGGCGGGAGACCCAGTACTTC	CASSSRDRGRETQYF
13	NA	TRBD2	TRBJ2-5	TRBV12-3/TRBV12-4	TGTGCCAGCAGTTGGGGACTAAGAGAGACCCAGTACTTC	CASSWGLRETQYF
14	few	NA	TRBJ1-1	TRBV5-1	TGCGCCAGCAGCTTGTTGACGATGAACACTGAAGCTTTCTTT	CASSLLTMNTEAFF
13	few	TRBD1	TRBJ1-2	TRBV7-9	TGTGCCAGCAGCTGGACAGGGGATGATGGCTACACCTTC	CASSWTGDDGYTF
16	few	NA	TRBJ2-3	TRBV27	TGTGCCAGCAGTTTAGGGGGCGCCTGGAGCACAGATACGCAGTATTTT	CASSLGGAWSTDTQYF
15	NA	NA	TRBJ2-5	TRBV20-1	TGCAGTGCTCCACTCCCGGGGGAACAAAGTGGGACCCAGTACTTC	CSAPLPGEQSGTQYF
15	NA	TRBD2	TRBJ2-1	TRBV3-1	TGTGCCAGCAGTCCTAGCGGTCCTCCACGCGATGAGCAGTTCTTC	CASSPSGPPRDEQFF
15	NA	TRBD2	TRBJ2-1	TRBV5-1	TGCGCCAGCAGCCGGGGGACTAGCGGGGTCAATGAGCAGTTCTTC	CASSRGTSGVNEQFF
15	NA	NA	TRBJ2-2	TRBV10-3	TGTGCCATCAGTGAGTCATCACTTGACACCGGGGAGCTGTTTTTT	CAISESSLDTGELFF
16	few	NA	TRBJ2-5	TRBV5-1	TGCGCCAGCAGCCGGACCGATCACAACAGGGAAGAGACCCAGTACTTC	CASSRTDHNREETQYF
14	few	NA	TRBJ1-1	TRBV28	TGTGCCAGCAGTTTATTTAGGATGAGCACTGAAGCTTTCTTT	CASSLFRMSTEAFF
15	NA	NA	TRBJ2-7	TRBV5-1	TGCGCCAGCAGCTTGGGTGGCAGGGATCGGCACGAGCAGTACTTC	CASSLGGRDRHEQYF
15	NA	TRBD2	TRBJ2-1	TRBV3-1	TGTGCCAGCAGCCCAAAGCGTGCGGGAGTTTGGGAGCAGTTCTTC	CASSPKRAGVWEQFF
16	few	NA	TRBJ1-1	TRBV5-1	TGCGCCAGCAGCTTGGCCGGGGGCTTCATGAACACTGAAGCTTTCTTT	CASSLAGGFMNTEAFF
14	few	TRBD1	TRBJ2-5	TRBV6-1	TGTGCCAGCAGCGGACAGGGTCCAAGTGAGACCCAGTACTTC	CASSGQGPSETQYF
15	NA	TRBD1	TRBJ2-7	TRBV7-8	TGTGCCAGCAGCTTAGTGAATAGGGGGCAGGGGGAGCAGTACTTC	CASSLVNRGQGEQYF
20	NA	TRBD2	TRBJ2-3	TRBV20-1	TGCAGTGCTAGAGATCTACTAGCGACCGGTCGTCTCAGATACACAGATACGCAGTATTTT	CSARDLLATGRLRYTDTQYF
14	few	NA	TRBJ2-3	TRBV20-1	TGCAGTGCTAGAGAGGTGGTTGGCACAGATACGCAGTATTTT	CSAREVVGTDTQYF